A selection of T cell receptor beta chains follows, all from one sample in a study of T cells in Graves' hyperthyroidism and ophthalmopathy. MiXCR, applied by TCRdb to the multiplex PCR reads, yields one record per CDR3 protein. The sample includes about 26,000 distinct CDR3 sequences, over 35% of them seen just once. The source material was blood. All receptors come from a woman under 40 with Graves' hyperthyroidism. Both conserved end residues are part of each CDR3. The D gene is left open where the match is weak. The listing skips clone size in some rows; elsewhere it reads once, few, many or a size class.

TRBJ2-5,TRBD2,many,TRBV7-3,TGTGCCAGCAGCTTGGGGGGGTCGGGGCAAGAGATCCAGTACTTC,CASSLGGSGQEIQYF
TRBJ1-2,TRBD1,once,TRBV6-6,TGTGCCAGCAGTTCTTTGACAGGGGGAATCTATGGCTACACCTTC,CASSSLTGGIYGYTF
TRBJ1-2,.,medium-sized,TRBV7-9,TGTGCCAGCAGGCCGAAGGGTATGCTACGGCAGAACACCTTC,CASRPKGMLRQNTF
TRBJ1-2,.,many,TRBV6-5,TGTGCCAGCAGTACCCGGGACGGGAGCGGCTACACCTTC,CASSTRDGSGYTF
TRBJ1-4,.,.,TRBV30,TGTGCCTGGAGTTACTGGGGGTTTTCTAATGAAAAACTGTTTTTT,CAWSYWGFSNEKLFF
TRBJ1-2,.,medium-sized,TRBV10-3,TGTGCCTCTCGCCCGGATAACTATGGCTACACCTTC,CASRPDNYGYTF
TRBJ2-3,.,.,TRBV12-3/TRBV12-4,TGTGCCAGCAGTTTTGGGAATGGCGGGCAAAATGCGCAGTATTTT,CASSFGNGGQNAQYF
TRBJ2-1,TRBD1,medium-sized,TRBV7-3,TGTGCCAGCAGCTCCACCGGGACAGTTTACAATGAGCAGTTCTTC,CASSSTGTVYNEQFF
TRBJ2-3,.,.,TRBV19,TGTGCCAGTAGTATAGTCCGGGAGTGGGCAGATACGCAGTATTTT,CASSIVREWADTQYF
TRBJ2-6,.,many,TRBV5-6,TGTGCCAGCAGCCAGCGTGGGGGGAAGGGGCTTGGGGCCAACGTCCTGACTTTC,CASSQRGGKGLGANVLTF
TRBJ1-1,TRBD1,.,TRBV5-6,TGTGCCAGCAGCTTGGCAGGGGGGGGTTCTGAAGCTTTCTTT,CASSLAGGGSEAFF
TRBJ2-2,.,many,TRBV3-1,TGTGCCAGCAGCCAAGGGGACGGGGAGCTGTTTTTT,CASSQGDGELFF
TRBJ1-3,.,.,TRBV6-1,.,CASRPGQRADEQYFGPGTIYF
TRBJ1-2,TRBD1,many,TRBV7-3,TGTGCCAGCAGCCCCGACAGGGTTGGCGGCTACACCTTC,CASSPDRVGGYTF
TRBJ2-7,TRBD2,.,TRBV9,TGTGCCAGCAGCCCCATCCGACTAGCGGGAGTAGGCGAGCAGTACTTC,CASSPIRLAGVGEQYF
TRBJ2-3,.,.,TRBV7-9,TGTGCCAGCAGCCAAGGCCCAGTGGGCACAGATACGCAGTATTTT,CASSQGPVGTDTQYF
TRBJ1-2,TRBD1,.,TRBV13,TGTGCCAGCAGCGACCGACAGGGCGCTGCTAACTATGGCTACACCTTC,CASSDRQGAANYGYTF
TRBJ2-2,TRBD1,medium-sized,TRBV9,TGTGCCAGCAGCGCTGGGGACAGCCGTACCGGGGAGCTGTTTTTT,CASSAGDSRTGELFF
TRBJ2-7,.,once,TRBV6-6,TGTGCCAGCAGTTGGGGGCCCGAGCAGTACTTC,CASSWGPEQYF
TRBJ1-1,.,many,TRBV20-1,TGCAGTGCTAGAGATCTGGGGGGCTTCACTGAAGCTTTCTTT,CSARDLGGFTEAFF
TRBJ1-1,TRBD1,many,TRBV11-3,TGTGCCAGCAGTTTTACAGGGGGTGAAGCTTTCTTT,CASSFTGGEAFF
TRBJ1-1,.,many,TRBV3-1,TGTGCCAGCAGCCAACTTAGGACAGCCGCTTTCTTT,CASSQLRTAAFF
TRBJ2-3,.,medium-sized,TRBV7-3,TGTGCCAGCAGCCCGGGACTTGGAGAAGATACGCAGTATTTT,CASSPGLGEDTQYF
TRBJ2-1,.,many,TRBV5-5,TGTGCCAGCAGCCACCTCAGGGGGGTCACCATGACTCAAAATGAGCAGTTCTTC,CASSHLRGVTMTQNEQFF